This T cell receptor (beta chain) was obtained from a study of vaccination and CD4 T cells after COVID-19 (dated by TCRdb to between 2021 and 2022). For the study in its entirety: Convalescent patients had a positive SARS-CoV-2 result on nasal swab PCR, and of these patients, fewer than ten had mild disease and one had severe disease. Post-vaccine blood samples were taken a median of approximately 70 days after the second vaccine dose, with a range of about 12 to 250 days. Post-COVID blood samples were collected from convalescent patients a median of approximately 93 days after diagnosis, with a range of about 30 to 180 days. Culture stimuli were overlapping spike peptide pools from SARS-CoV-2 and from the common cold coronaviruses HCoV-NL63, HCoV-OC43 and HCoV-229E. The spike-specific CD4+ TCR repertoire was compared before and after mRNA vaccination in 10 COVID-19 convalescent patients and a handful of infection-naive healthy vaccine recipients. Participants received two doses of either the Pfizer-BioNTech BNT162b2 vaccine (n=8) or the Moderna mRNA-1273 vaccine (n=2). Six males and four females were included in the convalescent cohort, with two Hispanic individuals, seven Caucasians, two Asians and one multiracial person represented. Control cultures received a CEFX viral epitope pool as the positive control, an HIV-1 Nef peptide pool as the negative control, or no peptide.

Turning to this clonotype: No antigen is known for it. Per-base quality was not reported, and no clone a single base away is much larger than it.

The CDR3, cysteine through phenylalanine, is 15 amino acids long. Of all the DNA, just the CDR3 is kept, 45 bases in frame from base 1. At the junction V is shortened by 8 bases and J by 2 bases; bases outside the gene matches: 9. The germline V gene yields SNHLY for CDR1 and FYNNEI for CDR2. Receptor amplification or capture employed PCR. DNA from cultured CD4+ T cells was subjected to TCR sequencing with the Oncomine TCR Beta short-read assay at the Johns Hopkins FTIC core. Genomic DNA was extracted from the cultured CD4+ T cells with the QIAamp micro DNA kit. The Oncomine TCR Beta libraries from cultured CD4+ T cells were pooled using unique dual indexes and then sequenced on an Illumina iSeq 100. Per the source publication's procedure: Non-productive sequences were removed, and CDR3s not starting with C, not ending with F or W, or shorter than 7 amino acids were discarded. Antigen-specific clonotypes were identified using the MANAFEST web application through comparison of peptide-stimulated wells with reference and other culture wells. For a clone to be called positive, the clone needed an FDR below 0.05, an odds ratio above 5, and a productive frequency above 0.1% in at least two of three replicate wells. A clonotype counted as cross-reactive if it showed significant expansion both in the SARS-CoV-2 spike wells and in at least one common cold coronavirus spike condition. Using R version 3.6.1, CDR3 homology was evaluated through Levenshtein distances (stringdist) along with unrooted phylogenetic trees (ape). TCRdb applied fastp at Q25 and MiXCR to the public reads, then kept only in-frame beta chains. Each record represents a unique CDR3 protein, reported with the most common genes and DNA among its rows. The V and J calls here are based on TCRdb, not the publication. A total of some 3,300 distinct CDR3 sequences appear in this sample, about 30% of them only once. Jointly, the top ten make up around half of the sample.

The paper as a whole reports these results and caveats: Nearly all vaccine-specific clones in convalescent patients (304 of 307) were mono-reactive for SARS-CoV-2 spike rather than cross-reactive with common cold coronaviruses. An increase in the median number of SARS-CoV-2-reactive clonotypes from more than 20 after infection to a few dozen after vaccination was observed, but the change was not found to be significant. Among the post-vaccine SARS-CoV-2-reactive clones in convalescent patients, a median around 86% showed up only after vaccination, which suggests vaccine-specific priming. The study included relatively few convalescent patients and did not analyze early timepoints after natural infection.

The intended sense of this specimen's treatment or condition label: roughly 11-day PBMC culture with coronavirus spike peptide pools or control peptides (ViraFEST assay). The ViraFEST assay, used in the study, expanded antigen-specific T cells with peptide pools and then identified the expanded clonotypes through TCR sequencing. The positive SARS-CoV-2 PCR tests of the convalescent patients were dated from March to December 2020, before the Alpha, Beta and Delta variants emerged in the United States. Over 1.5 million PBMCs per well were cultured in IMDM with 5% human AB serum and roughly 9.3 IU/ml IL-2, plus 10 ug/ml peptide pools. On days 3 and 7, half of the culture medium was replaced with fresh IL-2-containing medium. CD4+ T cells were isolated after roughly eleven days of culture through negative selection using the EasySep CD4+ T cell isolation kit. Ficoll-Paque Plus gradient centrifugation was used to isolate PBMCs from whole blood, and the isolated PBMCs were then either used fresh or cryopreserved at -140C. In general, triplicate wells were set up for every culture condition.

This TCR was recovered from a human donor who had recovered from COVID-19. Recombination linked TRBV2 to TRBJ2-3; TRBD2 lines up with 8 middle nucleotides. The specimen sequenced was CD4+ T cells from blood, cultured in vitro. The encoded CDR3 is CASRRVAGNTDTQYF. The sequence in DNA is TGTGCCAGCCGAAGGGTAGCGGGAAACACAGATACGCAGTATTTT.